These 4 T cell receptor beta chains came from one sample sequenced in a study of blood T cell repertoires in COVID-19. Only in-frame clones appear in the TCRdb table, and some are missing; sequencing was by immunoSEQ multiplex PCR. Of some 300,000 clones listed, approximately 90% are singletons. The sequencing input was PBMCs or T cells enriched from blood (not recorded which). The receptors were sampled from a woman aged 40 to 55 who had recovered from COVID-19.

This sequence joins TRBV3-1 (or the pseudogene TRBV3-2) and TRBJ1-1; TRBD1 agrees at 7 bases. The CDR3 runs 14 residues. Germline trimming cut 1 base from V and 6 bases from J; bases unmatched to any gene: 5. Germline V CDR1 and CDR2: LGHDT, YNNKEL (reference sequence). The CDR3 DNA follows: TGTGCCAGCAGCCAAGTGGACAGGAGCTCTGAAGCTTTCTTT. It translates to CASSQVDRSSEAFF.

V usage is TRBV7-9 and J usage is TRBJ1-2, with 7 bases lining up with TRBD1. The germline gives CDR1 SEHNR, CDR2 FQNEAQ (reference sequence). There are 15 residues in the CDR3. Trimming took 2 bases from V and 6 from J; bases not matched to a gene: 9. DNA for the CDR3: TGTGCCAGCAGCTTACTAACAGGGGCCCCCAATGGCTACACCTTC. Its protein product is CASSLLTGAPNGYTF.

The chain couples TRBV2 to TRBJ2-2; TRBD1 matches at 8 bases. Trimming removed 5 bases from V and 6 bases from J; junction bases left unmatched: 8. Germline V CDR1 and CDR2: SNHLY, FYNNEI. The CDR3 spans 15 residues. The CDR3 spells CASSRSGGRSGELFF. The CDR3 nucleotides read TGTGCCAGCAGTCGATCAGGGGGCCGTTCCGGGGAGCTGTTTTTT. Supplemented by reference TRBV2 and TRBJ2-2, the full variable domain reads EPEVTQTPSHQVTQMGQEVILRCVPISNHLYFYWYRQILGQKVEFLVSFYNNEISEKSEIFDDQFSVERPDGSNFTLKIRSTKLEDSAMYFCASSRSGGRSGELFFGEGSRLTVL.

The chain carries TRBV28 and TRBJ1-4, with TRBD1 matching over 8 bases. Germline CDR1 is MDHEN and CDR2 is SYDVKM. This CDR3 comprises 13 residues. The ends lost 6 bases at V and 17 bases at J; junction bases unmatched: 14. The CDR3 reads CASSPDRASPTFF. The DNA for the CDR3 is TGTGCCAGCAGCCCGGACAGGGCAAGCCCCACTTTTTTT.